One and the same sample provided the 14 T cell receptor beta chains below, sequenced in a study of T cell changes during pregnancy in multiple sclerosis. Some clones are missing from TCRdb's copy, which holds only in-frame ones; the method was immunoSEQ multiplex PCR. Found here are some 71,000 clones, more than 85% of them singletons; the top ten hold roughly 0.29%. The sample in question was CD4+ T cells from peripheral blood mononuclear cells, obtained in the third trimester of pregnancy. These receptors all come from a female donor in good health, enrolled as a control in a pregnancy study.

This sequence joins TRBV7-9 and TRBJ1-1; D possibly corresponds to TRBD1 (5 bases). V lost 5 bases and J lost 8, with 15 bases in between. Germline values: CDR1 SEHNR, CDR2 FQNEAQ (reference sequence). There are 13 residues in the CDR3. CDR3 amino acids: CASSGGDWTEAFF. The CDR3 region has the DNA TGTGCCAGCAGCGGTGGGGACTGGACAGAAGCTTTCTTT.

The chain recombines TRBV19 with TRBJ1-1, with 7 bases identical to TRBD1. The junction had 4 bases not matched to a gene; V was cut back by 5 bases and J by 4 bases. Per the germline V gene, CDR1 is LNHDA and CDR2 is SQIVND (reference sequence). This CDR3 is 13 amino acids long. CDR3 loop: CASSGDRTTEAFF. CDR3 bases: TGTGCCAGTAGTGGGGACAGAACCACTGAAGCTTTCTTT.

This chain joins TRBV7-6 and TRBJ2-7, with TRBD1 matching 12 bases. The CDR3 runs 15 residues. The junction had 2 bases not matched to a gene; V was cut back by 2 bases and J by 3 bases. Looked up from germline, CDR1 is SGHVS and CDR2 is FNYEAQ. The CDR3 region is CASSLWDRGLYEQYF. CDR3 nucleotides: TGTGCCAGCAGCTTATGGGACAGGGGGCTCTACGAGCAGTACTTC.

The gene calls are TRBV5-4 and TRBJ1-2; D is undetermined. The CDR3 has 14 residues. V lost 4 bases, J lost 1 base, and 11 bases lay in between. Germline CDR1 SGHNT, CDR2 YYREEE (reference sequence). This CDR3 reads CASSIPGFNYGYTF. The CDR3 DNA is TGTGCCAGCAGCATTCCGGGATTTAACTATGGCTACACCTTC.

In this sample, this clone turned up a few times. V usage is TRBV30 and J usage is TRBJ1-5; possible D gene TRBD1, 5 bases. The CDR3 consists of 15 residues. The V and J ends lost 5 bases and 4 bases respectively, with 18 bases between them. Germline CDR1 is GTSNPN and CDR2 is SVGIG (reference sequence). CDR3 in amino acids: CAWASGDGSNQPQHF. The CDR3 DNA reads as TGTGCCTGGGCGTCGGGGGATGGATCAAATCAGCCCCAGCATTTT. The full variable domain, with the rest looked up from reference TRBV30 and TRBJ1-5, is SQTIHQWPATLVQPVGSPLSLECTVEGTSNPNLYWYRQAAGRGLQLLFYSVGIGQISSEVPQNLSASRPQDRQFILSSKKLLLSDSGFYLCAWASGDGSNQPQHFGDGTRLSIL.

The chain recombines TRBV4-3 with TRBJ1-1; D perhaps matches TRBD1 (5 bases). CDR1 and CDR2 from the germline V gene are LGHNA and YSLEER. The CDR3 sequence is 14 residues long. Deletions cut 1 base from V and 7 bases from J, with 13 bases between. Here the CDR3 reads CASSQVGGAREAFF. CDR3 nucleotide sequence: TGCGCCAGCAGCCAAGTGGGAGGGGCGCGTGAAGCTTTCTTT.

The chain recombines TRBV15 with TRBJ1-1, with a weak D call TRBD1 (6 bases). The CDR3 totals 15 residues. Trimming cost V 8 bases and J 0 bases, with 16 bases left between them. The germline gives CDR1 LNHNV, CDR2 YYDKDF (reference sequence). The CDR3 reads CATHEQGDLNTEAFF. As DNA, the CDR3 is TGTGCCACCCATGAACAGGGAGACTTGAACACTGAAGCTTTCTTT. Combining the CDR3 with reference TRBV15 and TRBJ1-1 gives the whole variable domain DAMVIQNPRYQVTQFGKPVTLSCSQTLNHNVMYWYQQKSSQAPKLLFHYYDKDFNNEADTPDNFQSRRPNTSFCFLDIRSPGLGDTAMYLCATHEQGDLNTEAFFGQGTRLTVV.

V and J are TRBV25-1 and TRBJ2-1; 7 bases line up with TRBD1. The CDR3 has 18 amino acids. CDR1 MGHDK and CDR2 SYGVNS come from the germline V gene. With 1 base clipped from V and 4 bases from J, the junction kept 13 bases outside the gene matches. CDR3 amino acids: CASSELGQDMWNYNEQFF. DNA of the CDR3: TGTGCCAGCAGTGAATTAGGACAGGATATGTGGAATTACAATGAGCAGTTCTTC.

About this clone itself: At one end the junction does not follow the germline gene, possibly because of a read error. The chain combines TRBV30 with TRBJ1-1; the D gene is possibly TRBD1 (5 bases). Germline CDR1 GTSNPN, CDR2 SVGIG (reference sequence). This CDR3 has 13 amino acids. The CDR3 is CAWTGQWGDSAFF. The CDR3 DNA follows: TGTGCTTGGACGGGGCAATGGGGGGATTCAGCTTTCTTT.

This clone showed up just once. The chain employs TRBV5-4 and TRBJ1-1; D unclear. The V end was cut by 0 bases, the J end by 5 bases, with 11 bases between. The germline CDR1 and CDR2 sequences are SGHNT and YYREEE (reference sequence). CDR3 length: 14 residues. CDR3 region: CASSLEAGRTEAFF. Written as DNA, the CDR3 is TGTGCCAGCAGCTTGGAGGCAGGAAGAACTGAAGCTTTCTTT.

The V gene is TRBV7-2, the J gene TRBJ1-1; the D gene is possibly TRBD1 (5 bases). This CDR3 has 14 amino acids. Germline CDR1 reads SGHTA; CDR2 reads FQGNSA. V was cut by 5 bases and J by 0 bases, with 10 bases left in between. CDR3 in DNA: TGTGCCAGCAGCCCAGGGCCCGTGAACACTGAAGCTTTCTTT. It translates to CASSPGPVNTEAFF.

This clone was detected only once. The chain uses TRBV6-5 and TRBJ2-7, with 9 bases lining up with TRBD1. V was clipped by 6 bases and J by 4 bases; unmatched bases: 10. Germline CDR1 is MNHEY and CDR2 is SVGAGI. The CDR3 extends over 15 amino acids. The CDR3 sequence: CASSHYRGREYEQYF. The CDR3 DNA sequence: TGTGCCAGCAGCCACTACAGGGGGCGAGAATACGAGCAGTACTTC.

The chain employs TRBV4-3 and TRBJ2-5; perhaps TRBD1 as D (5 bases). V shed 2 bases and J shed 2 bases, with 12 bases lying between them. The germline CDR1 and CDR2 sequences are LGHNA and YSLEER. The CDR3 is made up of 15 amino acids. CDR3 bases: TGCGCCAGCAGCCAATTGGGGCAGGAGCAAGAGACCCAGTACTTC. Amino acid sequence: CASSQLGQEQETQYF.

This clone was counted a single time. This sequence joins TRBV5-6 and TRBJ2-3; TRBD1 matches at 8 bases. Looked up from germline, CDR1 is SGHDT and CDR2 is YYEEEE. V dropped 2 bases and J dropped 0; count of bases not matched to a gene: 5. CDR3 length equals 16 residues. For the CDR3, the DNA is TGTGCCAGCAGCTTTCAAGGACAGGGTAGCACAGATACGCAGTATTTT. This sequence encodes CASSFQGQGSTDTQYF.